This record concerns one TCR beta chain sequence. Its antigen is as yet unknown. Other DNA sequences within the sample encode an identical CDR3. Researchers ran the assay at a deep level. In replicate PCRs of sorted subsets, around 0.2 ug DNA, roughly 27,000 T cell genomes, was used. Assay: immunoSEQ multiplex PCR; the TCRdb copy retains only in-frame clones and omits some. The profile shows 650,000 to 800,000 clones, about 91% of them singletons. As defined, naive CD8 cells were CD45RO-negative and positively selected for CCR7, with terminally differentiated effector memory CD45RA+ cells excluded. Donors were healthy HIV-negative adults without recently reported acute infections or vaccinations. The CDR3 totals 13 residues. Trimming shortened V by 2 bases and J by 2 bases, and 8 bases separated the two germline ends. CDR1 and CDR2 (germline): SGDLS, YYNGEE. This sample was included in a study of shared clonotypes between healthy human individuals.

Study-wide findings and caveats: Apart from blood, nothing was sampled; tissue repertoires likely differ.

J is TRBJ2-7 and V is TRBV9; the D gene is possibly TRBD1 (6 bases). The receptor was isolated from a young man in good health. The sequenced material came from naive CD8+ T cells sorted from blood. The CDR3 loop is CASSVSGAYEQYF. The DNA of the CDR3 is TGTGCCAGCAGCGTCTCAGGGGCCTACGAGCAGTACTTC. Based on the CDR3 plus reference TRBV9 and TRBJ2-7, the full variable domain is DSGVTQTPKHLITATGQRVTLRCSPRSGDLSVYWYQQSLDQGLQFLIQYYNGEERAKGNILERFSAQQFPDLHSELNLSSLELGDSALYFCASSVSGAYEQYFGPGTRLTVT.